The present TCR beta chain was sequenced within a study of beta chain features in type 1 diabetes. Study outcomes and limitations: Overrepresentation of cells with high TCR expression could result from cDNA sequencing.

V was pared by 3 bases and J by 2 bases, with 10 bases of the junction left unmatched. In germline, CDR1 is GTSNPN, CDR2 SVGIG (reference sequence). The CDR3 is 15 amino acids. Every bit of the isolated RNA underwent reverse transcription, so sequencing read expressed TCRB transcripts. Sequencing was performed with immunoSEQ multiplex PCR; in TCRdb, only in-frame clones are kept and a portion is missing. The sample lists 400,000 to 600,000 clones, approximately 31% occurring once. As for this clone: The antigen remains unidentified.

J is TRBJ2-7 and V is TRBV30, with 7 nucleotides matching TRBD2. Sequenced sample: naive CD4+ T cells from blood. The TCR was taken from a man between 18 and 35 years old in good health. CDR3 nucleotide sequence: TGTGCCTGGAGGAAGCAGACCGGGACTACCTACGAGCAGTACTTC. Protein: CAWRKQTGTTYEQYF.